The rows below give T cell receptor beta chains drawn from one sample of a study of response to subunit inactivated influenza vaccine. Via MiXCR, TCRdb re-called the RT-PCR reads, giving one row per CDR3 protein. The sample yields approximately 530,000 distinct CDR3 sequences, approximately 7.2% seen once. The sample here was PBMCs from blood, taken around 25 months after vaccination. These TCRs come from a man between 50 and 69 years old who received an inactivated influenza vaccine. Each CDR3 is given with its conserved first and last residue. A D gene is named only where the DNA matches it firmly. Some rows have no size entry. The others give once, few or many, or a class for an expanded clone.

cdr3_aa | cdr3_nt | j_call | clone_size | v_call | d_call
CASSRTRGELFF | TGCGCCAGCAGCCGAACACGCGGGGAGCTGTTTTTT | TRBJ2-2 | many | TRBV5-1 | -
CASSGSPGAPYEQYF | TGTGCCAGCAGTGGTAGCCCGGGAGCCCCCTACGAGCAGTACTTC | TRBJ2-7 | few | TRBV28 | -
CSARERGASPNEQFF | TGCAGTGCTAGAGAACGGGGGGCTTCTCCCAATGAGCAGTTCTTC | TRBJ2-1 | few | TRBV20-1 | -
CSVANLLTNTQYF | TGCAGCGTCGCCAACCTACTAACAAATACGCAGTATTTT | TRBJ2-3 | - | TRBV29-1 | -
CASSSRIVGTAYNEQFF | TGCGCCAGCAGCTCACGGATAGTCGGGACTGCTTACAATGAGCAGTTCTTC | TRBJ2-1 | - | TRBV4-3 | -
CASTLGLLGYTF | TGTGCCAGCACCCTAGGACTTCTCGGCTACACCTTC | TRBJ1-2 | few | TRBV12-3/TRBV12-4 | -
CSATRSDEAFF | TGCAGTGCTACCCGAAGCGATGAAGCTTTCTTT | TRBJ1-1 | - | TRBV20-1 | -
CASGSAYGAEQYF | TGTGCCAGCGGCTCGGCCTACGGGGCCGAGCAGTACTTC | TRBJ2-7 | few | TRBV5-6 | -
CASVWGQTGGFSNQPQHF | TGTGCCAGCGTCTGGGGACAGACAGGGGGGTTTAGCAATCAGCCCCAGCATTTT | TRBJ1-5 | few | TRBV21-1 | -
CASSFSGSGNTIYF | TGTGCCAGCAGTTTTTCAGGGTCTGGAAACACCATATATTTT | TRBJ1-3 | - | TRBV12-3/TRBV12-4 | -
CASNTGQSDNEQFF | TGCGCCAGCAATACGGGACAGTCGGACAATGAGCAGTTCTTC | TRBJ2-1 | many | TRBV5-1 | TRBD1
CASSDPTDEAFF | TGTGCCAGCAGTGACCCCACAGATGAAGCTTTCTTT | TRBJ1-1 | many | TRBV6-2/TRBV6-3 | -
CASSYGRGRETQYF | TGTGCCAGCAGTTATGGCAGGGGTAGGGAGACCCAGTACTTC | TRBJ2-5 | - | TRBV6-5 | -
CASSEYVWGTGELFF | TGTGCCAGCAGTGAATATGTGTGGGGCACCGGGGAGCTGTTTTTT | TRBJ2-2 | many | TRBV25-1 | -
CASSPSREQPQHF | TGTGCCAGCTCACCGAGCAGGGAACAGCCCCAGCATTTT | TRBJ1-5 | - | TRBV18 | -
CASSLGTSGRFTDTQYF | TGTGCCAGCAGCTTAGGGACTAGCGGGAGATTTACAGATACGCAGTATTTT | TRBJ2-3 | few | TRBV7-6 | TRBD2
CSARDSKAGVGETQYF | TGCAGTGCTAGAGACTCTAAAGCGGGGGTGGGAGAGACCCAGTACTTC | TRBJ2-5 | many | TRBV20-1 | TRBD2
CSARGVQGDEKLFF | TGCAGTGCAAGAGGGGTTCAGGGGGATGAAAAACTGTTTTTT | TRBJ1-4 | few | TRBV20-1 | TRBD1
CAIRDRQETQYF | TGTGCCATCAGGGATCGTCAAGAGACCCAGTACTTC | TRBJ2-5 | - | TRBV10-3 | -
CASSFGVSMIYEQYF | TGTGCCAGCAGTTTCGGTGTCTCGATGATATACGAGCAGTACTTC | TRBJ2-7 | many | TRBV12-3/TRBV12-4 | -
CASSVGHEQFF | TGTGCCAGCAGTGTGGGACATGAGCAGTTCTTC | TRBJ2-1 | - | TRBV2 | -
CASSLELTKEYF | TGTGCCAGCAGCTTGGAACTGACCAAGGAGTACTTC | TRBJ2-7 | many | TRBV5-6 | -
CASSSRAGSTDTQYF | TGTGCCAGTAGTAGCCGAGCGGGGAGCACAGATACGCAGTATTTT | TRBJ2-3 | many | TRBV19 | TRBD2
CASSLPVLGEQYF | TGTGCCAGCAGTCTGCCGGTCTTGGGGGAGCAGTACTTC | TRBJ2-7 | - | TRBV7-2 | -
CAIRNLAGGITGELFF | TGTGCCATCAGAAATCTAGCGGGGGGGATCACCGGGGAGCTGTTTTTT | TRBJ2-2 | - | TRBV10-3 | TRBD2
CASSLMGDPEAFF | TGCGCCAGCAGCTTGATGGGTGACCCTGAAGCTTTCTTT | TRBJ1-1 | few | TRBV5-1 | -
CASSQRTGDPYEQYF | TGTGCCAGCTCACAACGGACAGGTGACCCCTACGAGCAGTACTTC | TRBJ2-7 | - | TRBV18 | TRBD1
CASSLGTSGYYEQYF | TGTGCCAGCAGTCTCGGGACTAGCGGATATTACGAGCAGTACTTC | TRBJ2-7 | many | TRBV6-1 | TRBD2
CASSAGTGVYEQYF | TGCGCCAGCAGTGCCGGGACAGGGGTCTACGAGCAGTACTTC | TRBJ2-7 | many | TRBV10-2 | TRBD1
CATSDRGAGYGYTF | TGTGCCACCAGCGACAGGGGCGCTGGCTATGGCTACACCTTC | TRBJ1-2 | - | TRBV15 | TRBD1
CSAPDSGRVVETQYF | TGCAGTGCTCCCGATAGCGGGAGGGTGGTGGAGACCCAGTACTTC | TRBJ2-5 | - | TRBV20-1 | TRBD2
CASSRTSDNEQFF | TGCGCCAGCAGCAGGACTAGCGATAATGAGCAGTTCTTC | TRBJ2-1 | many | TRBV5-1 | TRBD2
CASSSPSAVYEQYF | TGCGCCAGCAGCTCCCCATCGGCGGTCTACGAGCAGTACTTC | TRBJ2-7 | few | TRBV5-1 | -
CASSYGVYYEQYF | TGTGCCAGCAGCTACGGAGTTTACTACGAGCAGTACTTC | TRBJ2-7 | few | TRBV7-2 | -
CASSRTSGIGELFF | TGTGCCAGCAGCCGGACTAGCGGGATCGGGGAGCTGTTTTTT | TRBJ2-2 | few | TRBV28 | TRBD2
CASSTMVDGYTF | TGTGCCAGCAGTACGATGGTAGATGGCTACACCTTC | TRBJ1-2 | many | TRBV25-1 | -